A single sample is the source of the 13 T cell receptor beta chains below, sequenced in a study of regulatory T cells in long-lasting Graves disease. Libraries of TCR beta came from iRepertoire HTBI primers plus Arm-PCR of CDR3 regions. TCRdb re-called the multiplex PCR reads with MiXCR, one entry per CDR3 protein. The sample has 550,000 or so distinct CDR3 sequences; about 12% are singletons. Described time point: newly diagnosed GD, antithyroid drugs for less than 3 months. The TCR library was prepared using RNA isolated from PBMCs. These data were likewise used in another study, on T cells in Graves' hyperthyroidism and ophthalmopathy.

Here the sequenced sample was peripheral blood mononuclear cells (PBMCs), taken at new diagnosis, from a patient treated with antithyroid drugs. The receptor source for this set is a woman in her twenties or thirties with Graves disease.

This clonotype occurred many times. The CDR3 region has the DNA TGTGCCAGCAGTGAAAATATTAGGGGTCTAAAGTCCGGCTACACCTTC. Translating gives CASSENIRGLKSGYTF. The rearrangement links TRBV6-1 to TRBJ1-2; D may be TRBD1 (5 bases). The CDR3 has 16 residues. The germline V gene encodes CDR1 MNHNS and CDR2 SASEGT. The V gene lost 2 bases and the J gene lost 8 bases, with 21 bases spanning the gap.

This clonotype was found many times. The CDR3 spells CASSQSTGAVSPLHF. For the CDR3, the DNA is TGCGCCAGCAGCCAATCTACAGGGGCGGTATCACCCCTCCACTTT. V usage is TRBV5-1 and J usage is TRBJ1-6; 7 bases are a match to TRBD1. V lost 4 bases and J lost 10; bases outside the gene matches: 11. This CDR3 contains 15 residues. Per the germline V gene, CDR1 is SGHRS and CDR2 is YFSETQ.

This clonotype has at least ten counts. The gene calls are TRBV2 and TRBJ2-5, with TRBD2 matching 13 bases. V shed 6 bases, J shed 5 bases, and the junction held 9 bases outside the gene matches. The CDR3 runs to 16 residues. The V gene's germline CDR1 is SNHLY and CDR2 FYNNEI. CDR3 coding DNA: TGTGCCAGCAGGCGGACTAGCGGGAGTTCGGCGGAGACCCAGTACTTC. Its translation is CASRRTSGSSAETQYF.

This clonotype was counted at least ten times. J is TRBJ2-1 and V is TRBV6-2 or TRBV6-3; weak D call: TRBD1 (5 bases). The germline gives CDR1 MNHEY, CDR2 SVGEGT. The CDR3 sequence is 15 residues long. V was clipped by 2 bases and J by 13 bases, with 21 bases between them. The CDR3 loop reads CASSYVMGGHKAQFF. In nucleotides, the CDR3 is TGTGCCAGCAGTTACGTGATGGGCGGACATAAGGCCCAGTTCTTC.

The chain uses TRBV7-2 and TRBJ2-1; either TRBD1 or TRBD2 may fit D (6 bases each). CDR1 SGHTA and CDR2 FQGNSA come from the germline V gene. The CDR3 length is 17 residues. The V and J ends lost 1 base and 4 bases respectively, with 17 bases between them. This CDR3 reads CASSLGRRGQLYNEQFF. DNA for the CDR3: TGTGCCAGCAGCTTAGGTAGACGGGGGCAGCTTTACAATGAGCAGTTCTTC.

Ten or more counts support this clonotype. The rearrangement links TRBV30 to TRBJ1-1; a possible D gene is TRBD1 (5 bases). The CDR3 is made up of 12 amino acids. The germline V gene has CDR1 GTSNPN and CDR2 SVGIG (reference sequence). The ends were cut back, 1 base at V and 8 bases at J, with 11 bases in the middle. CDR3 sequence: CAWSDQEGEAFF. In DNA form, the CDR3 reads TGTGCCTGGAGTGACCAAGAGGGGGAAGCTTTCTTT.

This clonotype was counted ten times or more. The V gene is TRBV10-3, the J gene TRBJ2-3; no definite D call. The CDR3 spans 17 residues. Trimming shortened V by 1 base and J by 1 base, and 15 bases separated the two germline ends. CDR1 and CDR2 from the germline V gene are ENHRY and SYGVKD. CDR3 amino acids: CAISEFGPGLGTDTQYF. The CDR3 DNA sequence: TGTGCCATCAGTGAGTTTGGGCCAGGCCTAGGCACAGATACGCAGTATTTT.

This chain uses TRBV4-1 with TRBJ2-5; D gene ambiguous. Trimming removed 1 base from V and 4 bases from J, with 7 bases in between. From germline, CDR1 is MGHRA and CDR2 YSYEKL. The CDR3 consists of 13 residues. The chain's CDR3 is CASSQVQVETQYF. The CDR3 DNA reads TGCGCCAGCAGCCAAGTTCAGGTAGAGACCCAGTACTTC.

Many counts were recorded for this clonotype. The chain links TRBV4-3 to TRBJ1-4; D remains ambiguous. The CDR3 is 15 amino acids. V was trimmed by 0 bases and J by 8 bases, leaving 13 bases between them. Per germline, CDR1 LGHNA and CDR2 YSLEER. The chain's CDR3 is CASSQDFTWSEKLFF. The CDR3 coding sequence is TGCGCCAGCAGCCAAGATTTCACCTGGAGCGAAAAACTGTTTTTT.

The table lists this clonotype with many counts. The chain recombines TRBV28 with TRBJ2-5; TRBD1 matches 9 bases. Germline CDR1 MDHEN, CDR2 SYDVKM. The CDR3 totals 14 residues. Trimming removed 6 bases from V and 5 bases from J; junction bases left unmatched: 7. The CDR3 DNA follows: TGTGCCAGCAGGGGGGACAGGGATGGGGAGACCCAGTACTTC. This sequence encodes CASRGDRDGETQYF.

This clonotype has more than one count but fewer than ten. The chain recombines TRBV7-2 with TRBJ1-5; D is unresolved. V dropped 1 base and J dropped 7 bases, with 8 bases sitting between them. The germline CDR1 and CDR2 sequences are SGHTA and FQGNSA. The CDR3 is 13 amino acids. The CDR3 loop is CASSLVKEQPQHF. DNA of the CDR3: TGTGCCAGCAGCTTAGTCAAGGAACAGCCCCAGCATTTT.

J is TRBJ2-2 and V is TRBV6-5; 7 bases match TRBD1. Trimming cost V 4 bases and J 4 bases; bases outside gene matches: 6. Germline V gives CDR1 MNHEY, CDR2 SVGAGI. CDR3 length: 15 residues. CDR3 in DNA: TGTGCCAGCAGTTTATCCGGGACAGTCACCGGGGAGCTGTTTTTT. Protein sequence: CASSLSGTVTGELFF.

This clonotype was recorded at least ten times. V and J are TRBV19 and TRBJ1-6; D gene unclear. CDR1 and CDR2 (germline): LNHDA, SQIVND (reference sequence). Trimming stripped 2 bases from V and 4 bases from J, with 3 bases between. The CDR3 sequence is 13 residues long. As DNA, the CDR3 is TGTGCCAGTAGTATAAAGTATAATTCACCCCTCCACTTT. This codes for CASSIKYNSPLHF.